This record looks at one TCR beta chain sequence and its context. Its antigen remains unidentified. This sample's TCRbeta library carried unique molecular identifier barcodes. MiXCR, run by TCRdb on the PCR reads, gives a single entry per CDR3 protein. This table has about 440,000 distinct CDR3 sequences, approximately 41% appearing once. This sample is part of a study of T-cell reconstitution after alpha-beta-depleted transplantation in children. The J segment lost 3 bases and the V segment lost 5 bases, leaving 11 bases of the junction unmatched. Germline V gene data show CDR1 as MDHEN and CDR2 as SYDVKM. CDR3 size: 16 residues. Study findings and constraints: Among T cells one year after transplant, newly produced cells accounted for most counts and diversity. Surviving recipient T cells and thymic progenitors produced the high day-60 TCRbeta diversity seen in some patients. In patients about two months after transplant, alpha-beta T cells reportedly arose from several hundred expanded graft clones.

Sequences were derived from PBMCs, sampled before TCRalphabeta/CD19-depleted stem cell transplant. The receptor was derived from a girl between 2 and 10 years old with aplastic anemia, due to receive a stem cell transplant. The chain carries TRBV28 and TRBJ2-3; 7 bases fit TRBD1. DNA of the CDR3: TGTGCCAGCAGTCCCTCGACAGGGTTCAAGACAGATACGCAGTATTTT. This sequence encodes CASSPSTGFKTDTQYF.